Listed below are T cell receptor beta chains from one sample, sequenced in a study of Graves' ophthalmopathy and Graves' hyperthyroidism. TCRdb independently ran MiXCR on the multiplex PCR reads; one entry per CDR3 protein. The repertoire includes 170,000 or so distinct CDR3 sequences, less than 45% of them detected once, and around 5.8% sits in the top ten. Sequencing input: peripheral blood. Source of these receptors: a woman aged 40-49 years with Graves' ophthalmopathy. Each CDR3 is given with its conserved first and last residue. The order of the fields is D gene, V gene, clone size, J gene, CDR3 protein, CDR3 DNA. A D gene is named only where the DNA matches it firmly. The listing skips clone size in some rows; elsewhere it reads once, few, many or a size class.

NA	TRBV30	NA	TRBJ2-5	CASRGDVETQYF	TGTGCCTCCCGAGGGGATGTGGAGACCCAGTACTTC
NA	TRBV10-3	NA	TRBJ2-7	CAIRRTAGEQYF	TGTGCCATCAGAAGGACAGCGGGGGAGCAGTACTTC
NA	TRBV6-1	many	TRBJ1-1	CASSGWTEAFF	TGTGCCAGCAGTGGGTGGACTGAAGCTTTCTTT
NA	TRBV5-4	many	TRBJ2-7	CASSLDGPYEQYF	TGTGCCAGCAGCCTAGACGGCCCCTACGAGCAGTACTTC
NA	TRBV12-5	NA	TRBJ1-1	CASGWEGDVGAFF	TGTGCTAGTGGTTGGGAGGGGGACGTTGGGGCTTTCTTT
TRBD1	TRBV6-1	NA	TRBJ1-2	CASSTIGTANYGYTF	TGTGCCAGTTCTACGATCGGGACAGCAAACTATGGCTACACCTTC
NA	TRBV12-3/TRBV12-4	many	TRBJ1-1	CASSLGGASEAFF	TGTGCCAGCAGTTTGGGGGGCGCCTCTGAAGCTTTCTTT
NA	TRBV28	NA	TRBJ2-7	CASTQGAGHSYEQYF	TGTGCCAGCACCCAAGGAGCGGGACACTCCTACGAGCAGTACTTC
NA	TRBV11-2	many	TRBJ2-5	CASSLGRGTFGAETQYF	TGTGCCAGCAGCTTAGGTCGCGGGACGTTCGGCGCAGAGACCCAGTACTTC
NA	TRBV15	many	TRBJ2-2	CATSKAGATNTGELFF	TGTGCCACCAGCAAAGCAGGGGCCACTAACACCGGGGAGCTGTTTTTT
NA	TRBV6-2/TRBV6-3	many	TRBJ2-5	CASSWAGLQETQYF	TGTGCCAGCAGTTGGGCGGGGCTACAAGAGACCCAGTACTTC
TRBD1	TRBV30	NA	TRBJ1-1	CAWSPLNRGKAEAFF	TGTGCCTGGAGTCCCCTTAACAGGGGGAAGGCTGAAGCTTTCTTT
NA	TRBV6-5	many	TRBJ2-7	CASSYSLRGGQNYEQYF	TGTGCCAGCAGTTACTCTCTTAGGGGGGGCCAGAACTACGAGCAGTACTTC
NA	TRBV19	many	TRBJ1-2	CASSAYDPGYTF	TGTGCCAGTAGCGCCTACGACCCTGGCTACACCTTC
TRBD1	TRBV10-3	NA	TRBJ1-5	CAISDRGPGQPQHF	TGTGCCATCAGTGACAGGGGGCCGGGTCAGCCCCAGCATTTT
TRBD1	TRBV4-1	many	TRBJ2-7	CASSQPGQGYYEQYF	TGCGCCAGCAGCCAACCGGGACAGGGGTACTACGAGCAGTACTTC
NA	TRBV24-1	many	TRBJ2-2	CATSDHVTGELFF	TGTGCCACCAGTGATCACGTCACCGGGGAGCTGTTTTTT
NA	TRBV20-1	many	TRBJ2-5	CSAEGIQETQYF	TGCAGTGCAGAGGGCATACAAGAGACCCAGTACTTC
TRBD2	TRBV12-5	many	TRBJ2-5	CASGKPGLAGEIETQYF	TGTGCTAGTGGTAAACCGGGACTAGCGGGAGAGATAGAGACCCAGTACTTC
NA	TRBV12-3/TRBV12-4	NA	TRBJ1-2	CASSQQGTINYGYTF	TGTGCCAGCAGTCAACAGGGTACAATCAACTATGGCTACACCTTC
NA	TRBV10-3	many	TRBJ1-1	CAISESGLATEAFF	TGTGCCATCAGTGAGTCGGGGTTAGCCACTGAAGCTTTCTTT
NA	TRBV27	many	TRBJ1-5	CASSDRPNQPQHF	TGTGCCAGCTCTGACAGGCCCAATCAGCCCCAGCATTTT
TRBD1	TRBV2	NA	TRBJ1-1	CASWKATGMNTEAFF	TGTGCCAGCTGGAAGGCGACAGGGATGAACACTGAAGCTTTCTTT
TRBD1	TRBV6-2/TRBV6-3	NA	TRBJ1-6	CASSYRTGYNSPLHF	TGTGCCAGCAGTTACCGGACAGGATATAATTCACCCCTCCACTTT
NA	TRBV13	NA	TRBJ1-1	CASSSTPGRGTEAFF	TGTGCCAGCAGCTCTACTCCGGGACGGGGCACTGAAGCTTTCTTT
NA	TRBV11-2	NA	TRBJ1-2	CAISEDVNYGYTF	TGTGCCATCTCCGAAGATGTCAACTATGGCTACACCTTC
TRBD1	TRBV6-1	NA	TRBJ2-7	CASSDRDSLNYEQYF	TGTGCCAGCAGTGACCGGGACAGCTTAAACTACGAGCAGTACTTC
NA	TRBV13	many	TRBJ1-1	CASSLEDAFF	TGTGCCAGCAGCTTAGAGGATGCTTTCTTT
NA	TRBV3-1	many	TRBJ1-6	CASSQGGISSPLHF	TGTGCCAGCAGCCAAGGGGGGATAAGTTCACCCCTCCACTTT
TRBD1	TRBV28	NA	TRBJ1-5	CASRRQGGSNQPQHF	TGTGCCAGCAGGCGACAGGGGGGCAGCAATCAGCCCCAGCATTTT
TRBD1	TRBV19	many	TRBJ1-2	CASSPSRDRGPTYGYTF	TGTGCCAGTAGTCCCTCCCGGGACAGGGGGCCGACCTATGGCTACACCTTC
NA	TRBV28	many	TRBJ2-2	CASSFPTSPGELFF	TGTGCCAGCAGTTTCCCGACAAGCCCCGGGGAGCTGTTTTTT
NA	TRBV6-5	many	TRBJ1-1	CASTSRGRVGTEAFF	TGTGCCAGCACTTCCCGGGGGAGGGTAGGTACTGAAGCTTTCTTT
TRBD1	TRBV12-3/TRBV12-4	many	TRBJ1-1	CASSFTGQGWYDTEAFF	TGTGCCAGCAGTTTTACGGGACAGGGTTGGTACGACACTGAAGCTTTCTTT
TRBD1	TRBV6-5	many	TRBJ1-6	CASSYLDRDYSPLHF	TGTGCCAGCAGTTACTTGGACAGGGATTATTCACCCCTCCACTTT
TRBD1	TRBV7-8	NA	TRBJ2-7	CASSYSLTGTYEQYF	TGTGCCAGCAGTTACTCCCTGACAGGGACCTACGAGCAGTACTTC
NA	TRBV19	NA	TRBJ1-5	CASKTSFSNQPQHF	TGTGCCAGTAAGACATCATTTAGCAATCAGCCCCAGCATTTT